Below, one T cell receptor (beta chain) is given with its context. The antigen is unknown. This CDR3 has 15 residues. Germline V gives CDR1 SGHNT, CDR2 YENEEA. V was pared by 4 bases and J by 2 bases, with 7 bases of the junction left unmatched. The sample is drawn from a study of cytomegalovirus exposure and HLA in healthy donors. Study background: Among roughly 180 million T cells, an earlier analysis found 95 million to 140 million unique TCR beta sequences. Most donors, roughly 82% of approximately 400 genotyped, fell in the Caucasian-associated ancestry cluster.

The PCR used 60 Vbeta and 13 Jbeta primers. Sequencing was performed with immunoSEQ multiplex PCR; in TCRdb, only in-frame clones are kept and a portion is missing. The repertoire holds 170,000 or so clones, with over 70% as singletons. The study, taken as a whole, reports: In a later analysis, a missense DCLRE1C variant was linked to TCR beta V- and J-gene trimming. Available immune exposure information covered CMV serostatus only.

The source is a man aged 25-45 years in good health and CMV-seropositive. The sequenced sample was PBMCs. This chain uses TRBV11-3 with TRBJ2-5; 7 bases agree with TRBD2. CDR3 coding DNA: TGTGCCAGCAGCTCCGGGGGAGGGGAACAAGAGACCCAGTACTTC. Translation: CASSSGGGEQETQYF. The full variable domain, in which reference TRBV11-3 and TRBJ2-5 provide the parts outside the CDR3, is EAGVVQSPRYKIIEKKQPVAFWCNPISGHNTLYWYLQNLGQGPELLIRYENEEAVDDSQLPKDRFSAERLKGVDSTLKIQPAELGDSAVYLCASSSGGGEQETQYFGPGTRLLVL.